This T cell receptor beta chain originates from a study of blood T cells in healthy people across ages. V was clipped by 6 bases and J by 5 bases; unmatched bases: 10. This CDR3 has 16 residues. The use of a sample-barcoded 5' primer and a J-beta primer mix characterized a second PCR of roughly 7 to 11 cycles. TCRdb called the 5' RACE reads again in MiXCR, with one record for every CDR3 protein. The sample lists roughly 800,000 distinct CDR3 sequences; 20% to 30% were seen once. The donors, aged roughly 6 to 95, were healthy Caucasians from Russia. A further study also used this sample, focusing on T cells of mothers and their children. From that report: Related and unrelated pairs show similar shaping of TCR recombination output by thymic selection. Nobody spotted any persistent microchimeric T cell clones.

This receptor was obtained from a boy between 5 and 17 years old in good health. Sequencing was performed on blood. V is TRBV12-3 or TRBV12-4 and J is TRBJ2-1; 10 bases are shared with TRBD2. CDR3: CASSRRGLAVNNEQFF. CDR3 in DNA: TGTGCCAGCAGCCGCCGAGGACTAGCGGTTAACAATGAGCAGTTCTTC.